A selection of T cell receptor beta chains follows, all from one sample in a study of T-cell memory formation after mild COVID-19. In TCRdb, the 5' RACE reads were re-called with MiXCR into one record per CDR3 protein. The repertoire consists of about 320,000 distinct CDR3 sequences, with roughly 13% occurring once and the leading ten covering about 21%. What was sequenced was PBMCs or a T cell subset sorted from them (not recorded which). These receptors were taken from a man aged 18 to 30 who had mild COVID-19 (a few samples of this study predate the infection). Cell type and time point are not known. Both conserved end residues are part of each CDR3. D genes are given only for firm matches. Some rows mark clone size as missing; the rest say once, few, many or name a class of expanded clone.

v_gene	abundance	d_gene	j_gene	CDR3aa	CDR3nt
TRBV20-1	NA	NA	TRBJ1-4	CSARDMDSERVF	TGCAGTGCTAGAGATATGGACTCCGAAAGGGTTTTT
TRBV9	NA	TRBD1	TRBJ1-1	CASSVEGQGRDQAFF	TGTGCCAGCAGCGTAGAAGGACAGGGTCGAGACCAAGCTTTCTTT
TRBV25-1	NA	NA	TRBJ1-1	CASSSLGWNTEAFF	TGTGCCAGCAGCTCTCTGGGGTGGAACACTGAAGCTTTCTTT
TRBV2	NA	TRBD2	TRBJ2-2	CASIAGRNTGELFF	TGTGCCAGCATAGCGGGGAGAAACACCGGGGAGCTGTTTTTT
TRBV4-3	NA	TRBD1	TRBJ2-2	CASSQDRAGTGELFF	TGCGCCAGCAGCCAGGACAGGGCCGGCACCGGGGAGCTGTTTTTT
TRBV4-3	NA	NA	TRBJ2-5	CASSQEVTRQETQYF	TGCGCCAGCAGCCAAGAGGTTACTCGGCAAGAGACCCAGTACTTC
TRBV12-3/TRBV12-4	NA	NA	TRBJ1-6	CASSFTPTDSPLHF	TGTGCCAGCAGCTTCACTCCGACCGATTCACCCCTCCACTTT
TRBV9	NA	TRBD1	TRBJ1-1	CASSVGRGRTEAFF	TGTGCCAGCAGCGTAGGCAGGGGGCGTACTGAAGCTTTCTTT
TRBV24-1	few	TRBD1	TRBJ2-7	CATSPGQGNYEQYF	TGTGCCACCTCACCGGGACAGGGGAACTACGAGCAGTACTTC
TRBV20-1	few	NA	TRBJ2-7	CSALRQATTYEQYF	TGCAGTGCCCTCCGACAGGCAACCACCTACGAGCAGTACTTC
TRBV7-8	few	TRBD2	TRBJ2-3	CASSLQVLAGGTDTQYF	TGTGCCAGCAGCTTACAAGTCTTAGCGGGGGGCACAGATACGCAGTATTTT
TRBV12-3/TRBV12-4	NA	TRBD2	TRBJ2-1	CASSLVLAGGLWVYNEQFF	TGTGCCAGCAGTTTAGTCCTAGCGGGAGGGCTGTGGGTGTACAATGAGCAGTTCTTC
TRBV11-2	few	NA	TRBJ2-7	CASSHSVAYEQYF	TGTGCCAGCAGCCACAGTGTCGCCTACGAGCAGTACTTC
TRBV5-4	few	NA	TRBJ1-2	CASSLPQGGGYTF	TGTGCCAGCAGTTTGCCTCAGGGAGGTGGCTACACCTTC
TRBV12-3/TRBV12-4	NA	NA	TRBJ2-6	CASSPTWETGANVLTF	TGTGCCAGCAGCCCGACTTGGGAGACTGGGGCCAACGTCCTGACTTTC
TRBV12-3/TRBV12-4	NA	TRBD1	TRBJ2-5	CASSFGYRGGETQYF	TGTGCCAGCAGTTTTGGGTACAGGGGCGGAGAGACCCAGTACTTC
TRBV7-3	NA	NA	TRBJ2-3	CASSSQSTDTQYF	TGTGCCAGCAGCTCCCAAAGCACAGATACGCAGTATTTT
TRBV12-3/TRBV12-4	few	NA	TRBJ1-4	CASSHGYEKLFF	TGTGCCAGCAGTCATGGCTATGAAAAACTGTTTTTT
TRBV20-1	NA	TRBD2	TRBJ2-5	CRVDGWGLASPQETQYF	TGCAGGGTAGATGGATGGGGACTAGCGAGTCCCCAAGAGACCCAGTACTTC
TRBV7-2	few	NA	TRBJ2-3	CASSGPLGADTQYF	TGTGCCAGCAGCGGGCCATTAGGGGCAGATACGCAGTATTTT
TRBV18	few	NA	TRBJ2-7	CASSIRDGDTPEQYF	TGTGCCAGCTCGATTCGGGACGGTGATACCCCCGAGCAGTACTTC
TRBV7-9	NA	NA	TRBJ2-1	CASSPTHMDEQFF	TGTGCCAGCAGCCCGACGCATATGGATGAGCAGTTCTTC
TRBV4-3	NA	NA	TRBJ2-2	CASSHSLPGELFF	TGCGCCAGCAGCCATTCCCTGCCAGGGGAGCTGTTTTTT
TRBV7-7	few	NA	TRBJ2-5	CASSSNRGGETQYF	TGTGCTAGCAGCTCAAACAGGGGAGGCGAGACCCAGTACTTC
TRBV5-1	NA	NA	TRBJ2-7	CASSLARVYYEQYF	TGCGCCAGCAGCTTGGCCCGGGTCTACTACGAGCAGTACTTC
TRBV5-1	many	TRBD1	TRBJ2-2	CASSTTGYTGELFF	TGCGCCAGCAGCACGACAGGGTACACCGGGGAGCTGTTTTTT
TRBV6-5	NA	NA	TRBJ2-7	CASSPHSDGEQYF	TGTGCCAGCAGCCCACATTCGGACGGGGAGCAGTACTTC
TRBV12-3/TRBV12-4	NA	NA	TRBJ2-2	CASSLLTPNTGELFF	TGTGCCAGCAGTTTATTGACACCGAACACCGGGGAGCTGTTTTTT
TRBV9	few	NA	TRBJ2-2	CASSVVGAGELFF	TGTGCCAGCAGCGTAGTCGGGGCCGGGGAGCTGTTTTTT
TRBV4-3	many	TRBD2	TRBJ2-2	CASSQDWAGDTGELFF	TGCGCCAGCAGCCAAGATTGGGCGGGGGACACCGGGGAGCTGTTTTTT
TRBV7-9	few	TRBD1	TRBJ2-7	CASSSLWDRGLYEQYF	TGTGCCAGCAGCTCCCTGTGGGACAGGGGGCTGTACGAGCAGTACTTC
TRBV5-1	many	TRBD2	TRBJ2-3	CASSPGLAGDTDTQYF	TGCGCCAGCAGCCCGGGACTAGCGGGGGACACAGATACGCAGTATTTT
TRBV10-3	NA	NA	TRBJ2-7	CAISESTLKGYF	TGTGCCATCAGTGAGTCGACTCTTAAGGGCTACTTC
TRBV6-2/TRBV6-3	few	TRBD2	TRBJ2-3	CASRTGLAGGDADTQYF	TGTGCCAGCAGAACTGGACTAGCGGGGGGCGACGCAGATACGCAGTATTTT
TRBV11-3	few	TRBD2	TRBJ2-5	CASSSDSPSGGKVGETQYF	TGTGCCAGCAGCTCTGATTCGCCTAGCGGGGGGAAAGTCGGAGAGACCCAGTACTTC
TRBV25-1	few	NA	TRBJ1-6	CASRPTSSYNSPLHF	TGTGCCAGCAGACCGACGAGCTCCTATAATTCACCCCTCCACTTT
TRBV5-6	few	NA	TRBJ2-3	CASSLGALSTDTQYF	TGTGCCAGCAGCCTCGGGGCGCTCAGCACAGATACGCAGTATTTT
TRBV5-1	NA	NA	TRBJ2-5	CASSLAMGEETQYF	TGCGCCAGCAGCTTGGCAATGGGTGAAGAGACCCAGTACTTC
TRBV9	NA	NA	TRBJ2-3	CASSVGDPGRTDTQYF	TGTGCCAGCAGCGTAGGGGACCCGGGACGGACAGATACGCAGTATTTT
TRBV4-3	NA	NA	TRBJ1-2	CASGAGGWGSYTF	TGCGCCAGCGGAGCGGGGGGATGGGGTAGCTACACCTTC
TRBV10-2	few	TRBD1	TRBJ1-2	CASGRGAWGNYGYTF	TGCGCCAGCGGCAGGGGGGCATGGGGCAACTATGGCTACACCTTC
TRBV4-2	few	NA	TRBJ2-2	CASSRGDANTGELFF	TGTGCCAGCAGCCGTGGGGACGCGAACACCGGGGAGCTGTTTTTT
TRBV6-5	many	NA	TRBJ1-6	CASRDRYSPLHF	TGTGCCAGCCGGGACCGTTATTCACCCCTCCACTTT
TRBV7-9	many	NA	TRBJ1-1	CASTPGREGAFF	TGTGCCAGCACTCCTGGGAGGGAGGGAGCTTTCTTT
TRBV6-2/TRBV6-3	NA	NA	TRBJ1-2	CASSYSISGTGYTF	TGTGCCAGCAGTTACTCGATTTCGGGTACTGGCTACACCTTC
TRBV24-1	NA	NA	TRBJ2-2	CATSADKTNGELFF	TGTGCCACCAGCGCAGACAAGACTAACGGGGAGCTGTTTTTT
TRBV6-2/TRBV6-3	NA	NA	TRBJ2-1	CASRRHNEQFF	TGTGCCAGCAGGCGGCACAATGAGCAGTTCTTC
TRBV5-6	many	NA	TRBJ1-5	CASSSGVDQPQHF	TGTGCCAGCAGCTCAGGGGTGGATCAGCCCCAGCATTTT
TRBV15	NA	NA	TRBJ2-5	CATSKVRQETQYF	TGTGCCACCAGCAAAGTCCGCCAAGAGACCCAGTACTTC
TRBV27	few	NA	TRBJ2-3	CASSLSDNTDTQYF	TGTGCCAGCAGTTTATCGGACAACACAGATACGCAGTATTTT
TRBV12-3/TRBV12-4	NA	NA	TRBJ2-2	CASSVSVGSGELFF	TGTGCCAGCAGTGTGTCAGTGGGATCCGGGGAGCTGTTTTTT
TRBV7-3	many	TRBD1	TRBJ2-3	CASSQDRGRADTQYF	TGTGCCAGCAGCCAAGACAGGGGTCGGGCAGATACGCAGTATTTT
TRBV4-3	NA	TRBD1	TRBJ2-7	CASSPRTGPDEQYF	TGCGCCAGCAGCCCTAGGACAGGTCCGGACGAGCAGTACTTC
TRBV25-1	few	NA	TRBJ2-6	CASSEYRWHGANVLTF	TGTGCCAGCAGTGAATATCGATGGCACGGGGCCAACGTCCTGACTTTC
TRBV12-3/TRBV12-4	NA	NA	TRBJ2-5	CASSLGEEETQYF	TGTGCCAGCAGTTTGGGGGAGGAAGAGACCCAGTACTTC
TRBV7-2	NA	TRBD1	TRBJ1-1	CASSLERALDRLNTEAFF	TGTGCCAGCAGCCTGGAGAGGGCGTTGGACAGGCTGAACACTGAAGCTTTCTTT
TRBV6-5	few	NA	TRBJ2-2	CASSTLDTGELFF	TGTGCCAGCAGTACCTTGGACACCGGGGAGCTGTTTTTT
TRBV11-2	many	NA	TRBJ2-3	CASSLGGISTDTQYF	TGTGCCAGCAGCTTAGGAGGGATAAGCACAGATACGCAGTATTTT